The next 7 T cell receptor beta chains were all read from a single sample in a study of T-cell reconstitution after alpha-beta-depleted transplantation in children. Molecular barcoding with unique molecular identifiers was used for the TCRbeta library. Via MiXCR, TCRdb re-called the PCR reads, giving one row per CDR3 protein. The sample includes some 300,000 distinct CDR3 sequences, about 9.4% seen only once; the top ten take just under 7.5%. The starting material was PBMCs, obtained before TCRalphabeta/CD19-depleted stem cell transplant. These receptors were taken from a boy less than two years old with acute myeloid leukemia, due to receive a stem cell transplant.

The V and J genes are TRBV7-9 and TRBJ2-1, with 11 nucleotides matching TRBD2. Germline V gene sequence: CDR1 SEHNR, CDR2 FQNEAQ (reference sequence). There are 17 residues in the CDR3. The ends lost 4 bases at V and 1 base at J; junction bases unmatched: 6. The CDR3 region has the DNA TGTGCCAGCAGCTCGTGGGGACTAGCGGTATCCTACAATGAGCAGTTCTTC. It translates to CASSSWGLAVSYNEQFF.

This rearrangement joins TRBV5-1 to TRBJ2-6; TRBD2 matches at 8 bases. The CDR3 is made up of 19 amino acids. From germline, CDR1 is SGHRS and CDR2 YFSETQ. The junction had 8 bases not matched to a gene; V was cut back by 0 bases and J by 0 bases. CDR3 residues: CASSLGGLVALSGANVLTF. The CDR3 region has the DNA TGCGCCAGCAGCTTGGGGGGACTAGTCGCTCTCTCTGGGGCCAACGTCCTGACTTTC.

This clonotype has ten or more counts. The chain carries TRBV29-1 and TRBJ2-5; weak D call: TRBD2 (5 bases). Germline-derived CDR1 and CDR2 are SQVTM and ANQGSEA. V gave up 1 base and J gave up 7 bases, with 7 bases separating them. The CDR3 consists of 11 residues. The CDR3 DNA follows: TGCAGCGTTGAAGGTGGAGGGACCCAGTACTTC. It codes for CSVEGGGTQYF.

This clonotype was observed many times. The CDR3 region has the DNA TGTGCCAGCAGCTTAAGACAGGAGGTAGCCAAAAACATTCAGTACTTC. It translates to CASSLRQEVAKNIQYF. The chain combines TRBV7-2 with TRBJ2-4, with a weak D call TRBD1 (6 bases). The germline V gene has CDR1 SGHTA and CDR2 FQGNSA. The CDR3 sequence is 16 residues long. Trimming took off 2 bases at V and 0 bases at J, with 11 bases between the two ends.

A few counts support this clonotype. J is TRBJ2-5 and V is TRBV27; 8 nucleotides align to TRBD1. Trimming cost V 5 bases and J 5 bases; bases outside gene matches: 7. CDR3 size: 14 residues. The germline gives CDR1 MNHEY, CDR2 SMNVEV (reference sequence). CDR3: CASSPRTGMETQYF. The CDR3 nucleotides are TGTGCCAGCAGTCCTCGGACAGGGATGGAGACCCAGTACTTC.

There are many counts of this clonotype. V is TRBV6-5 and J is TRBJ2-5, with 12 bases matching TRBD1. Trimming at V came to 6 bases and at J to 5 bases, leaving 13 bases not matched to a gene. Per germline, CDR1 MNHEY and CDR2 SVGAGI. The CDR3 is made up of 17 amino acids. As DNA, the CDR3 is TGTGCCAGCAGCCGCTCCTCCGGGACAGGGGGCTCCGAGACCCAGTACTTC. Its protein product is CASSRSSGTGGSETQYF.

V and J are TRBV27 and TRBJ2-7; weak D call: TRBD2 (7 bases). The CDR3 loop spans 16 amino acids. With 7 bases removed from V and 6 bases from J, the gap between germline ends came to 25 bases. Germline V gene sequence: CDR1 MNHEY, CDR2 SMNVEV (reference sequence). The CDR3 bases are TGTGCCAGCATCCTGAGGGGGAGGGCCTCCCTTCTCGAGCAGTACTTC. It specifies CASILRGRASLLEQYF.